This entry concerns a single T cell receptor beta chain. Its target is unknown. This record belongs to a study of persistence of HIV-infected CD4 T cells. Study at large: Isolated cells were CMV- and HIV-1 Gag-responding CD4+ T cells.

Broader study findings: CMV- and Gag-responding cells had lower TCRbeta richness than CD3/CD28-responding cells. Antigen-responding cells were enriched for degenerate expanded CDR3beta sequences.

This was the immunoSEQ version 4 assay in survey mode. Generated by immunoSEQ multiplex PCR, the TCRdb table keeps only in-frame clones and is missing some. The sample carries about 40,000 clones, more than 75% recorded once. Overlapping HIV-1 Gag 15-mer peptides at 0.85 to 1 ug per peptide per mL were used. Memory cells lacking CD40L and CD69 with high CD45RO were sorted. Deletions cut 8 bases from V and 5 bases from J, with 18 bases between. Germline CDR1 is MNHEY and CDR2 is SVGAGI. The CDR3 totals 14 residues. The genes are TRBV6-5 and TRBJ2-5, with D tentatively TRBD1 or TRBD2 (5 bases each). The sequences come from CD4+ T cells sorted from PBMCs after roughly 18-hour stimulation, collected from a patient who received antiretroviral therapy. The TCR originated in an adult man with HIV who was CMV-seropositive. In DNA, the CDR3 is TGTGCCAGCCGTTGGGACCAGGTTCGGGAGACCCAGTACTTC. This encodes CASRWDQVRETQYF.